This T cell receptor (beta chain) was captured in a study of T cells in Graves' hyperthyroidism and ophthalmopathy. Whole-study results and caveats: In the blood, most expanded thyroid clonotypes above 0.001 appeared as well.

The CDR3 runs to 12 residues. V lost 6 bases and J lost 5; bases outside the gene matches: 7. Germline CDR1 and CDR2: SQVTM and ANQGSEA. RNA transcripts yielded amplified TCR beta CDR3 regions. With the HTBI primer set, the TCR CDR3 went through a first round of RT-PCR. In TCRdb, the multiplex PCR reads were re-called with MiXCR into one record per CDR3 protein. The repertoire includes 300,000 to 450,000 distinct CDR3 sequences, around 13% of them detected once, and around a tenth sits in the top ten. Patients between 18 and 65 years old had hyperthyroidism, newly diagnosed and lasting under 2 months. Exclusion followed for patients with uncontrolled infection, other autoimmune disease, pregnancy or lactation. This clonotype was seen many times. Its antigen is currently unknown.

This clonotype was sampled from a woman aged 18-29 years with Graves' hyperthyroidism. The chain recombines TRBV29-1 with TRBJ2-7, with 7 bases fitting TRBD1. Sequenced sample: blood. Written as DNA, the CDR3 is TGCAGCGTCCGACAGGGCGTCAACGAGCAGTACTTC. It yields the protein CSVRQGVNEQYF.